This T cell receptor beta chain was identified during a study of a mutant IDH1 vaccine in newly diagnosed glioma. At the level of the study: The vaccination schedule gave patients eight doses in weeks 1, 3, 5, 7, 11, 15, 19 and 23. Onset of vaccination occurred 4-6 weeks following radiotherapy alone, or with temozolomide cycles. Most patients had radiochemotherapy with temozolomide before enrollment; others had one alone.

Looked up from germline, CDR1 is LGHNA and CDR2 is YSLEER. CDR3 length: 13 residues. Trimming cost V 0 bases and J 8 bases, with 10 bases left between them. Method: immunoSEQ multiplex PCR; TCRdb's copy keeps in-frame clones and lacks some. The table has about 51,000 clones, around 80% seen once. Time point indicated: week 5, during vaccination. Doses consisted of 300 ug of mutant IDH1 20-mer peptide each, paired with topical imiquimod. Newly diagnosed WHO grade 3 or 4 IDH1-mutant, ATRX-lost astrocytomas were identified in the donors. Remarks on this clone: The antigen is undetermined.

V gene TRBV4-3 combines with J gene TRBJ1-2; D gene unclear. Specimen: PBMCs, collected from a glioma patient whose treatment included an IDH1 peptide vaccine. The TCR originated in a woman between 40 and 50 years old with glioma. The CDR3 sequence: CASSQDREKGYTF. Written as DNA, the CDR3 is TGCGCCAGCAGCCAAGATCGGGAAAAAGGCTACACCTTC.